This T cell receptor (beta chain) was found in a study of blood T cell repertoires in COVID-19. Turning to the study itself: Donors in the United States, Italy and Spain gave samples during acute or convalescent COVID-19. From T cells, B-cell-depleted T cells, or PBMCs came the material, which was cDNA or gDNA.

In the original processing: Reference gene primers were amplified, and this amplification served to estimate nucleated cell counts. Libraries were prepared by immunoSEQ multiplex PCR; TCRdb keeps only in-frame clonotypes and omits some of them. V and J calls and clone size are copied from that table; D and trimming were computed from the DNA. The sample carries approximately 270,000 clones, under 85% recorded once. As regards this clone: This sample includes further DNA sequences coding for the same CDR3.

Seattle participants joined during active infection and were tracked over time. Per germline, CDR1 SGHNT and CDR2 YENEEA. The ends were cut back, 1 base at V and 4 bases at J, with 8 bases in the middle. The CDR3 has 14 amino acids. V is TRBV11-3 and J is TRBJ2-1; the D is unclear. This sequence originates from a human donor with COVID-19, enrolled during active disease. The donor label of this sample is uncertain. The material sequenced was peripheral blood. In nucleotides, the CDR3 is TGTGCCAGCAGCTTAGGATCAGGATACAATGAGCAGTTCTTC. Translation gives CASSLGSGYNEQFF.